This T cell receptor (beta chain) was sequenced for a study of T cell responses to AZD1222 COVID-19 vaccine (dated by TCRdb to the early 2020s). About the investigation overall: AZD1222 recipients whose second dose came at about 4 weeks and those whose second dose came at about 12 weeks were combined into one group, since spike-specific TCR depth and breadth did not differ between the two schedules. A total of 233 trial participants underwent TCR sequencing, of whom about 210 had received two doses of AZD1222 and around 25 had received two doses of the MenACWY control vaccine. Trial participants were enrolled into age subgroups of 18-55, 56-69 and 70-plus years, which contained 148, 28 and 57 TCR-sequenced participants, respectively. Broad study findings and their caveats: Participants were mostly white British, with more females than males. The authors suggested clonal diversity may have been underestimated. Nearly half of unique spike-specific TCRs reportedly recognized epitopes outside regions mutated in the B.1.351 and B.1.1.7 variants. Conclusions about previously exposed vaccinees are limited, since just six AZD1222 recipients were seropositive for SARS-CoV-2 at baseline. CD4 TCRs associated with the vaccine covered the entire spike protein, and the dominant responses were in regions 160-218 and 743-854. In the small 56-69-year group, the increase in depth fell short of significance, most likely because of low power. Because no samples from the day 14 peak response were available, repertoires could be characterized only after the peak T cell response. After two AZD1222 doses, spike-specific TCR breadth and depth were significantly higher than at day 0 and than in MenACWY recipients.

The CDR3 covers 15 residues, taking in both the cysteine and the phenylalanine. Only the CDR3 part of the read is kept: 45 bases, read in frame from the first base. A distance of 12 bases separates the germline ends of V and J, which lose 3 bases and 3 bases respectively. CDR1 and CDR2 are read off the germline V gene as SNHLY and FYNNEI. In the case of this clone: Its target antigen remains unknown. Base qualities are not at hand, and no much larger clone is one base apart.

According to the study, the label for this sample's time point signals: baseline before first vaccination. Samples from vaccinated people were obtained from the UK trials COV001 and COV002, which included a single-blind randomized controlled phase 2/3 trial of AZD1222 (ChAdOx1 nCoV-19) in healthy adults. Trial participant PBMC samples were collected at day 0 and day 28 after the second dose for TCRbeta chain sequencing. The CDR3 regions of human TCRbeta chains were subjected to immunosequencing. From the authors' description of their analysis: Repertoire TCRs were matched against a reference library of SARS-CoV-2-specific TCRs generated with the MIRA antigen-specificity platform. Breadth was defined as the fraction of unique TCRs that were SARS-CoV-2-associated, and depth was defined as the fraction of total T cells that were SARS-CoV-2-associated. Using the MIRA data, every spike-specific TCR was mapped to the spike region that the TCR reacted to and assigned to either a CD4 or a CD8 class. Log10-transformed breadth and depth values were compared by one-way ANOVA with Sidak's multiple comparisons tests. This is the immuneACCESS table as TCRdb keeps it, with only in-frame sequences that have V and J called. A part of the clones is gone; compared with another copy, unresolved V genes explain less than half, and the rest is unexplained. The V and J calls and clone size are taken from that table; D and trimming were inferred from the DNA. The sample table holds some 47,000 clones, of which 75% to 85% were seen once. Around 50% of the sample is held by the ten biggest clonotypes.

The origin of this receptor is an adult in good health. This chain joins TRBV2 to TRBJ2-4, with TRBD2 as a weak D call on 6 bases. Sequencing was performed on peripheral blood, taken on day 0 of AZD1222 vaccination. The CDR3 is CASSDAPGGKNIQYF. The DNA is as follows: TGTGCCAGCAGTGACGCCCCCGGGGGCAAAAACATTCAGTACTTC.